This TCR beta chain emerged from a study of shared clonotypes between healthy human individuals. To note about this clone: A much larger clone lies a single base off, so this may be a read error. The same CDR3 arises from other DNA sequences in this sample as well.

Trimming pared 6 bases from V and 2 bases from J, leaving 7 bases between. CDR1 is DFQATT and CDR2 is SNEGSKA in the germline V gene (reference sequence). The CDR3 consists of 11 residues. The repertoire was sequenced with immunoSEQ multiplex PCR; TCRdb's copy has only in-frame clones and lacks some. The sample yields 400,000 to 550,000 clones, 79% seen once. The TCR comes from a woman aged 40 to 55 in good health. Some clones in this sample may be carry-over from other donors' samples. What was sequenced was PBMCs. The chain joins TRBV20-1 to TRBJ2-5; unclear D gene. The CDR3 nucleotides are TGCAGTGCCGATTCGCAAGAGACCCAGTACTTC. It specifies CSADSQETQYF.